This TCR beta chain was captured in a study of tumor-infiltrating lymphocytes in primary liver carcinoma. Study results and caveats: Only about 7-24% of top clones occurred in every one of the five tumor regions.

This clonotype has more than one count but fewer than ten. The antigen remains unidentified. With roughly 0.5 ug total RNA as template and a constant-region primer, TCR beta cDNA was made. Slightly modified ARM-PCR served as the procedure for the TCR beta libraries. These libraries came from three rounds of nested multiplex PCR. For 10 cycles apiece, the opening two PCR rounds ran with TRBV1-TRBV30 forward primers and a C-beta reverse primer. TCRdb used MiXCR to reprocess the multiplex PCR reads, holding one entry per CDR3 protein. Counted here are 95,000 to 100,000 distinct CDR3 sequences, around 71% occurring once; the ten biggest clones make up 12%. Germline CDR1 MNHEY, CDR2 SVGAGI. This CDR3 spans 12 amino acids. Germline trimming cut 6 bases from V and 6 bases from J; bases unmatched to any gene: 4. The study co-extracted DNA and RNA from around 20-30 mg of unsorted bulk tissue.

Sequenced input: liver tumor tissue from sampling region 2. Noted subset: tumor region T2, inferior pole. The sequence was collected from a woman aged 60-70 years with primary liver carcinoma and hepatitis B virus infection. The V call is TRBV6-5, the J call TRBJ2-7; 8 positions match TRBD1. CDR3 protein: CASRQDRGEQYF. The CDR3 coding sequence is TGTGCCAGCAGACAAGACAGGGGCGAGCAGTACTTC.